Given below is one TCR beta chain in context. The V and J ends lost 7 bases and 3 bases, in that order; junction bases with no gene match: 9. Germline values: CDR1 LNHDA, CDR2 SQIVND (reference sequence). This CDR3 contains 16 residues. The record originates from a study of Ad26.COV2.S vaccination and SARS-CoV-2 variants. Data came from immunoSEQ multiplex PCR; TCRdb stores just in-frame clones and leaves some out. There are about 350,000 clones in the sample; around 92% occur only once, and under 5% lies in the top ten. This TCR derives from a human donor who had recovered from COVID-19. Source: peripheral blood, taken after recovery from COVID-19. V gene TRBV19 combines with J gene TRBJ2-2; TRBD1 agrees at 9 bases. The CDR3 nucleotides read TGTGCCAGTATCAAAACAGGGGGCGCCGACACCGGGGAGCTGTTTTTT. It translates to CASIKTGGADTGELFF.